This T cell receptor (beta chain) is drawn from a study of shared clonotypes between healthy human individuals (dated by TCRdb to 2018 to 2020). In terms of the full investigation: The cohort comprised a couple of women and a few men aged 18 to 49 years. For each donor, three plates each were used for CD4 naive and CD4 memory, two plates were used for CD8 naive, and one plate was used for CD8 memory. Blood TCR repertoires of five healthy adults were deeply sequenced to estimate repertoire size and the extent of clonotype sharing between individuals. To increase sequencing depth and limit assay-specific biases, different laboratories used diverse techniques to prepare libraries and sequence TCR repertoires. Leukapheresis yielded between about 0.8 and 9.5 billion PBMCs per donor. Broader findings and caveats from the paper: The genetic and exposure-history diversity represented was limited by the small number of donors. Compared with non-shared clonotypes, the clonotypes found in all four sorted-subset donors had higher generation probabilities. Sampling was restricted to blood, and TCR repertoires in tissue are likely to differ from TCR repertoires in blood. Around 5.4% of naive CD4, 3% to 3.5% of naive CD8, roughly 2.5% of memory CD4, and 0.35% to 0.4% of memory CD8 clonotypes were shared across a few donors. Pairwise subsampling led to the expectation that sequencing depth would affect the degree of clonotype sharing among donors. Naive subsets generally had larger estimated clonotype richness than memory subsets did. Rarefaction of sorted-subset datasets indicated incomplete sequencing despite the large sequencing depth.

Trimming at the junction amounts to 4 bases on V and 1 base on J, and the germline ends lie 8 bases apart. Its CDR3 holds 13 amino acids, cysteine through phenylalanine. The DNA shown is the 39-base CDR3, in frame from base 1. According to the germline V gene (reference sequence), CDR1 reads SEHNR and CDR2 reads FQNEAQ. As to this clone: Its antigen is unknown. Per-nucleotide qualities are absent, and no much larger clonotype sits a single base away.

The donors were healthy, HIV-negative adults with no recently reported acute infections or vaccinations. Every donor was a Caucasian adult residing in Nashville, Tennessee, USA. CD8 memory samples were composed of magnetically selected CD45RO+ cells combined with CCR7-negative CD45RA+ effector memory (TemRA) cells. After blood collection by leukapheresis, PBMCs were isolated using Ficoll-Histopaque density gradient centrifugation and then cryopreserved in the vapor phase of liquid nitrogen. Analytical flow cytometry was used to check the purity and quantity of each magnetically sorted T cell population. Each sorted fraction had its genomic DNA isolated and then quantified by UV absorbance on a Nanodrop 2000c. Using the deep immunoSEQ assay, TCR CDR3 regions were amplified from genomic DNA by multiplex PCR. Extracted genomic DNA from each cell subset was distributed evenly across all wells of several immunoSEQ 96-well plates, and each plate was treated as a replicate. For sorted subsets, around 200 ng genomic DNA, equal to tens of thousands of T cell genomes, was loaded into each replicate PCR. Purified libraries were measured with a Qubit 3.0 fluorometer, size-checked on a Bioanalyzer 2100, and measured again with the KAPA Library Quantification kit. A separate single-read 150-cycle Illumina NextSeq 550 flow cell was used to sequence each immunoSEQ 96-well plate. The original pipeline was this. Because the immunoSEQ output held only junctional sequences and lacked quality scores, the filtering could not match the filtering applied to full-length reads. To assign V/J genes and CDR3, sequences were annotated against IMGT germline references using PyIR, a Python wrapper for IgBLAST v1.9. Reads were removed for weak V/J assignments (E-value above 1e-6), missing CDR3, stop codons, out-of-frame junctions, or ambiguous translated residues. V3J clonotypes were defined by identical inferred V gene, J gene, and CDR3 amino acid sequence. To compute the percentage overlap between repertoires, the number of shared unique clonotypes was divided by the size of the smaller repertoire. Three approaches were used to assess repertoire richness: RTK rarefaction, the Chao1 estimator, and Recon v2.1 estimates of unobserved clonotypes. OLGA was used to compute generation probabilities for all TCRbeta clonotypes that the gDNA method yielded from a handful of donors. In its TCRdb copy, this immuneACCESS table keeps in-frame sequences only and misses some clones. Where compared with another copy, unresolved V genes explain less than half of these, and the others have no known cause. V and J calls and clone size are given by that table; D and trimming were obtained from the DNA. For this sample there are roughly 86,000 clones; almost 70% appear just once. Roughly 49% of the sample belongs to the ten largest clones.

Sample: memory CD8+ T cells sorted from blood. The cell subset or site tag for this specimen amounts to: CD45RO+ cells pooled with CCR7-negative TemRA cells. The sequence came from a man aged 25 to 45 in good health. The chain links TRBV7-9 with TRBJ2-7, with the identity of the D gene unclear. The CDR3 amino acid sequence is: CASSSRWSYEQYF. The sequenced DNA: TGTGCCAGCAGCTCCAGGTGGTCCTACGAGCAGTACTTC.